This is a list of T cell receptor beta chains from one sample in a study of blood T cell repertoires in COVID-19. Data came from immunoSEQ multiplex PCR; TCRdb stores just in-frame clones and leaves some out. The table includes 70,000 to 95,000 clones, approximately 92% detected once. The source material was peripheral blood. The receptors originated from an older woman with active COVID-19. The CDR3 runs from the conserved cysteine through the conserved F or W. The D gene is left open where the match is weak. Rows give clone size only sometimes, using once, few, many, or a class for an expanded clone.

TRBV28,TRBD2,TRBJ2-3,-,TGTGCCAGCAGTTCGCGGGGGGGCGGGACAGATACGCAGTATTTT,CASSSRGGGTDTQYF
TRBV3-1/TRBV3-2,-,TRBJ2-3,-,TGTGCCAGCAGCCAAGTCCCTCCCACGCAGTATTTT,CASSQVPPTQYF
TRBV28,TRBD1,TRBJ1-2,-,TGTGCCAGCAGCACGGGACAGGGTGCCTATGGCTACACCTTC,CASSTGQGAYGYTF
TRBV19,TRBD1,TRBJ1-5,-,TGTGCCAGTAGCCTAGGACAGGGTAGCAATCAGCCCCAGCATTTT,CASSLGQGSNQPQHF
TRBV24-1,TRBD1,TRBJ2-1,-,TGTGCCACCAGTGATTCGACAGGGAATGAGCAGTTCTTC,CATSDSTGNEQFF
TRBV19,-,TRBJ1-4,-,TGTGCCAGTAGTATAGGAGGTGGAAATGAAAAACTGTTTTTT,CASSIGGGNEKLFF
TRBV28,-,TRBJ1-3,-,TGTGCCAGCAGTTTAGGGGGCAGGGTAGGTGGAAACACCATATATTTT,CASSLGGRVGGNTIYF
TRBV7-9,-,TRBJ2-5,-,TGTGCCAGCAGCTTAGATGGGGGGGAGACCCAGTACTTC,CASSLDGGETQYF
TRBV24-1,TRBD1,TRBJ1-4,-,TGTGCCACCAGTGTCCCGGACAGGAGGGGACTTGAAAAACTGTTTTTT,CATSVPDRRGLEKLFF
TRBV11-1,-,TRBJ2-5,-,TGTGCCAGCAGCGCGGACAGTCGGGAGACCCAGTACTTC,CASSADSRETQYF
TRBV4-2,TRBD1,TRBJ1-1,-,TGTGCCAGCAGCCAAGAGATAGCCAGACAGGGGAGTGAAGCTTTCTTT,CASSQEIARQGSEAFF
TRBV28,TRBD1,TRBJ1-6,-,TGTGCCAGCAGTCGCCCAGGACAGGGAGAGAATTCACCCCTCCACTTT,CASSRPGQGENSPLHF
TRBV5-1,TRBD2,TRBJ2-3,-,TGCGCCAGCAGCTTGATTAGCGGGAGGGCCGGTGGCACAGATACGCAGTATTTT,CASSLISGRAGGTDTQYF
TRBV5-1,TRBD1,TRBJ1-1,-,TGCGCCAGCAGCTTTCAGGGGACAGGAAACACTGAAGCTTTCTTT,CASSFQGTGNTEAFF
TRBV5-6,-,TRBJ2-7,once,TGTGCCAGCAGCCCGACGGTGGGGAGGTACGAGCAGTACTTC,CASSPTVGRYEQYF
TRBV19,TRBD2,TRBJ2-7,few,TGTGCCAGTAGTATCCTAGCGGGAGAGTCCTACGAGCAGTACTTC,CASSILAGESYEQYF
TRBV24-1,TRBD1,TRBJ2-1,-,TGTGCCACCAGTGATTCTAGGGACAGGGTAAGAGATGAGCAGTTCTTC,CATSDSRDRVRDEQFF
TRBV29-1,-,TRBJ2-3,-,TGCAGCGTCACTTCTCACGGGAGAAGGACAGATACGCAGTATTTT,CSVTSHGRRTDTQYF
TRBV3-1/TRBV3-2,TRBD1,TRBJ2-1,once,TGTGCCAGCAGCCAACTAGCGACAGGGGCCAATGAGCAGTTCTTC,CASSQLATGANEQFF
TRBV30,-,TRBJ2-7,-,TGTGCCTGGAGTGTAAGGGCTAGCGTTCCCTACGAGCAGTACTTC,CAWSVRASVPYEQYF
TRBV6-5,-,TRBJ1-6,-,TGTGCCAGCAGTACCGGGACAAATTATTCACCCCTCCACTTT,CASSTGTNYSPLHF
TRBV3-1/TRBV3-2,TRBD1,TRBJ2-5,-,TGTGCCAGCAGCTCTCCGGACAGGGGGGTAGAGACCCAGTACTTC,CASSSPDRGVETQYF
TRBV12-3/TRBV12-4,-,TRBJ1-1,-,TGTGCCAGCAGTCGTCCTCAGGGTAGGGAAGCTTTCTTT,CASSRPQGREAFF
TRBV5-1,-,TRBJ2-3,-,TGCGCCAGCAGCTTGGAGCGGGTCATGGCAGATACGCAGTATTTT,CASSLERVMADTQYF
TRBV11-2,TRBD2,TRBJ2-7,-,TGTGCCAGCAGCCGGGGGCGAGCGGGAGTGTTGGCATACGAGCAGTACTTC,CASSRGRAGVLAYEQYF
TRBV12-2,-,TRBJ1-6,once,TGTGCAAGTCCCAACCCCGGACAGGGGAGGGTGAGCTCCTATAATTCACCCCTCCACTTT,CASPNPGQGRVSSYNSPLHF
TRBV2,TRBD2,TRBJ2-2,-,TGTGCCAGCAGTCCCCGGACTAGCGGGGGCTCGAACACCGGGGAGCTGTTTTTT,CASSPRTSGGSNTGELFF
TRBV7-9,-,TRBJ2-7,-,TGTGCCAGCACCTTAACCCCGGGACTGGGGGATTACGAGCAGTACTTC,CASTLTPGLGDYEQYF
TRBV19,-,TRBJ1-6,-,TGTGCCAGTAGTATAGCCTCCGCCGGGTCACCCCTCCACTTT,CASSIASAGSPLHF
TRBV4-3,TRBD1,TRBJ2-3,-,TGCGCCAGCAGCCAAAGGACAGGCAGCACAGATACGCAGTATTTT,CASSQRTGSTDTQYF
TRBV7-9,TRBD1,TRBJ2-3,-,TGTGCCAGCAGCTTGGAACGGACAGGGGGAGGTGATACGCAGTATTTT,CASSLERTGGGDTQYF
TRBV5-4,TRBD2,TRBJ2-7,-,TGTGCCAGCAGCCGGGGGACTAGCGGGACGTCCTACGAGCAGTACTTC,CASSRGTSGTSYEQYF
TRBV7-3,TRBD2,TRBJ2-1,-,TGTGCCAGCAGCTCCCTAGCGGGAGGGGAGGGTGAGCAGTTCTTC,CASSSLAGGEGEQFF
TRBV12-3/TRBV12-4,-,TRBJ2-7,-,TGTGCCAGCAGCTTCACAGACGGTGAGCAGTACTTC,CASSFTDGEQYF
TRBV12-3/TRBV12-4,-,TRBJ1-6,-,TGTGCCAGCAGTGGGACTTATAATTCACCCCTCCACTTT,CASSGTYNSPLHF
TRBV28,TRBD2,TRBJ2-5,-,TGTGCCAGCAGGGGATGGACTAGCGGGGGCTCCGGGTGGGAGACCCAGTACTTC,CASRGWTSGGSGWETQYF
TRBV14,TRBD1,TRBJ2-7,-,TGTGCCAGCAGTTTCTCCAGGGGGCTTCACGAGCAGTACTTC,CASSFSRGLHEQYF
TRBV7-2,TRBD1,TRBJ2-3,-,TGTGCCAGCAGCTGGGGACAGGGGGCTCGAGATACGCAGTATTTT,CASSWGQGARDTQYF
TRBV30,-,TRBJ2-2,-,TGTGCCTGGAGGCGGCTCTTAAACACCGGGGAGCTGTTTTTT,CAWRRLLNTGELFF
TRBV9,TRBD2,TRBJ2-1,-,TGTGCCAGCAGCGAGGGACTAGCGGATATGGATGAGCAGTTCTTC,CASSEGLADMDEQFF
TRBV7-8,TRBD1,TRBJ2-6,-,TGTGCCAGCAGGCCTAGGGGGCGCGAGACTGGGGCCAACGTCCTGACTTTC,CASRPRGRETGANVLTF
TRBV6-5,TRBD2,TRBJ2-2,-,TGTGCCAGCATGTATGGCGGGAGCCCCGGGGAGCTGTTTTTT,CASMYGGSPGELFF
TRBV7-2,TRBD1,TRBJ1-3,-,TGTGCCAGCAGCCCGGGACAGCTCTCCTCTGGAAACACCATATATTTT,CASSPGQLSSGNTIYF
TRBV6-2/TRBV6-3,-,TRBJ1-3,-,TGTGCCAGCAGTGCCCGACAGGTCTGGAGAAACACCATATATTTT,CASSARQVWRNTIYF
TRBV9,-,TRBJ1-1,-,TGTGCCAGCAGCGTAGGGACATTGAACACTGAAGCTTTCTTT,CASSVGTLNTEAFF
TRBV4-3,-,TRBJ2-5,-,TGCGCCAGCAGCCAAACGTATGGAGGATTGCAGGAGACCCAGTACTTC,CASSQTYGGLQETQYF
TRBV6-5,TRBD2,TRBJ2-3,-,TGTGCCGCCCGATTGGGGCGGGGGAGCACAGATACGCAGTATTTT,CAARLGRGSTDTQYF
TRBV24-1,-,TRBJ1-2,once,TGTGCCACCAGTGATTTTGCAGGGATAAGTGGCTACACCTTC,CATSDFAGISGYTF
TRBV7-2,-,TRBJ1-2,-,TGTGCCAGCAGCTTAGCGGGCCGCGCTAACTATGGCTACACCTTC,CASSLAGRANYGYTF
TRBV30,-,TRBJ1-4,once,TGTGCCTGGAGGCAAACAGGGATCTCCTTAAATGAAAAACTGTTTTTT,CAWRQTGISLNEKLFF
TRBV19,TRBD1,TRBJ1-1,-,TGTGCCAGTAGTATAAAAACAGGGGCTACCTTCACTGAAGCTTTCTTT,CASSIKTGATFTEAFF
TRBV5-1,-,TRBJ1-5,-,TGCGCCAGCAGCTTGTCCGAGGGTTTGGGGCAGCCCCAGCATTTT,CASSLSEGLGQPQHF
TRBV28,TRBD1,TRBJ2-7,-,TGTGCCAGCAACAGGGGGTTTGAGCAGTACTTC,CASNRGFEQYF